The T cell receptor (beta chain) described here comes from a study of T cell responses to AZD1222 COVID-19 vaccine. Study-level findings and limits: Regions 160-218 and 743-854 dominated among vaccine-associated CD4 TCRs spanning spike.

The CDR3 length is 17 residues. Germline V lookup: CDR1 SGDLS, CDR2 YYNGEE. V lost 0 bases, J lost 6 bases, and 11 bases stayed unmatched. As to this clone: Its antigen is as yet unknown.

The method was immunoSEQ multiplex PCR; TCRdb's version includes in-frame clones alone and lacks a portion of them. The sample lists around 150,000 clones, 70% to 90% seen once, with 1.9% in the top ten. The rearrangement links TRBV9 to TRBJ2-3, with 9 bases fitting TRBD2. This specimen consisted of peripheral blood, obtained on day 0 of AZD1222 vaccination. This sequence was found in an adult in good health. CDR3 loop: CASSVDLAGRLVDTQYF. The CDR3 nucleotides read TGTGCCAGCAGCGTAGATCTAGCGGGGCGTCTCGTTGATACGCAGTATTTT.